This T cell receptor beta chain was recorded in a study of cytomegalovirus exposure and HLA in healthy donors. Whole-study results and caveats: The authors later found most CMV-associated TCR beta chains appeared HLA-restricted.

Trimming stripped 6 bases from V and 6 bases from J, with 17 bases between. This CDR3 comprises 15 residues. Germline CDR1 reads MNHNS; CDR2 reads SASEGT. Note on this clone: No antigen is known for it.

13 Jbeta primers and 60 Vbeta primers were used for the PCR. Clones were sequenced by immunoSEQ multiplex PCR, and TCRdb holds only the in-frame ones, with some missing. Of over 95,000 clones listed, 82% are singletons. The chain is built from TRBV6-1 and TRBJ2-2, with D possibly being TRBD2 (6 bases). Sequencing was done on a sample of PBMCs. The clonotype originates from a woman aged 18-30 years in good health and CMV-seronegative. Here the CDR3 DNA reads TGTGCCAGCAGGATACTAGCCGAGACGTCCGGGGAGCTGTTTTTT. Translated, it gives CASRILAETSGELFF.